This T cell receptor beta chain stems from a study of siplizumab effects on memory and regulatory T cells. Study-wide results and caveats: Siplizumab cultures yielded proliferating Tregs whose suppressive function was not confirmed. Sequences below about 10^-5 frequency were poorly captured, limiting mapping of alloreactive clones. Naive T cells appeared more diverse than memory cells and seemed to be major alloresponse contributors.

Germline V gene sequence: CDR1 MNHNS, CDR2 SASEGT. CDR3 length equals 12 residues. The V and J ends lost 4 bases and 13 bases, in that order; junction bases with no gene match: 6. Per individual sample, 95,000 to 100,000 TCR templates were assayed. Method: immunoSEQ multiplex PCR; TCRdb's copy keeps in-frame clones and lacks some. Among approximately 100,000 clones listed, 85% to 95% were seen once. On this clone itself: Its target is unknown.

V gene TRBV6-1 combines with J gene TRBJ2-4; 8 bases fit TRBD1. Sequenced sample: non-Treg CD4+ T cells sorted from blood. The origin of this receptor is a human donor in good health. This CDR3 reads CASSAPPGGQYF. The CDR3 DNA reads TGTGCCAGCAGTGCCCCCCCAGGGGGCCAGTACTTC.